The sequence of this T cell receptor beta chain was determined in a study of blood T cells in healthy people across ages. This clonotype was observed at least ten times. Then a second PCR, running roughly 7 to 12 cycles, was carried out with a sample-barcoded 5' primer and a J-beta primer mix. MiXCR, applied by TCRdb to the 5' RACE reads, yields one record per CDR3 protein. Found here are about 930,000 distinct CDR3 sequences, under 35% of them singletons; the top ten hold roughly a tenth. This CDR3 comprises 15 residues. V lost 10 bases and J 2 bases, leaving 19 bases between the germline ends. This sample also appeared in a second study, on T cells of mothers and their children.

The sequence came from a woman aged 40 to 50 in good health. The chain has TRBV12-3 or TRBV12-4 and TRBJ2-3; D perhaps matches TRBD2 (6 bases). Sequencing used blood. DNA of the CDR3: TGTGCCATTTCCCATTGGTGGGACTCCACAGATACGCAGTATTTT. It yields the protein CAISHWWDSTDTQYF.